Each of the 8 T cell receptor beta chains below was sequenced from the same sample in a study of blood T cells in healthy people across ages. Through a sample-barcoded 5' primer and a J-beta primer mix, a second PCR was run for roughly 6 to 11 cycles. One entry per CDR3 protein, called by TCRdb with MiXCR from the 5' RACE reads. The table shows some 1.5 million distinct CDR3 sequences, with about 28% occurring only once. Material for sequencing was blood. Receptors were obtained from a woman under 40 in good health.

This sequence joins TRBV20-1 and TRBJ1-3, with TRBD1 as a possible D gene (5 bases). V lost 3 bases, J lost 3 bases, and 12 bases lay in between. The CDR3 is 14 amino acids. Germline assignment: CDR1 DFQATT and CDR2 SNEGSKA (reference sequence). The CDR3 coding sequence is TGCAGTGCTAGGGACATGTTTGATGGAAACACCATATATTTT. Protein sequence: CSARDMFDGNTIYF.

As concerns this clonotype: Being one base from a much bigger clone, this may be a read error. The rearrangement joins TRBV7-2 to TRBJ2-3; the D is unclear. V dropped 1 base and J dropped 11 bases, with 10 bases sitting between them. CDR3 length: 12 amino acids. CDR1 and CDR2 (germline): SGHTA, FQGNSA. DNA of the CDR3: TGTGCCAGCAGCTTAGGTAGACATATGCAGTATTTT. This sequence encodes CASSLGRHMQYF.

The CDR3 sequence is CASRPDRAQETQYF. The CDR3 nucleotides are TGTGCCAGCAGACCGGACAGGGCCCAAGAGACCCAGTACTTC. The chain combines TRBV2 with TRBJ2-5; TRBD1 agrees at 8 bases. CDR3 length equals 14 residues. V gave up 6 bases and J gave up 1 base; unmatched junction bases: 4. Germline CDR1 is SNHLY and CDR2 is FYNNEI.

For this clonotype: A junction end diverges from the germline sequence, so it may reflect a read error. This chain links TRBV2 with TRBJ1-1; D gene unclear. Germline V CDR1 and CDR2: SNHLY, FYNNEI. The CDR3 runs 15 residues. Here the CDR3 DNA reads TGTGCCAGCACTGAAGAAGGAATAATGAACACTGAAGCTTTCTTT. Translated: CASTEEGIMNTEAFF.

This clonotype was detected a few times. This sequence joins TRBV6-2 or TRBV6-3 and TRBJ2-1; 7 bases line up with TRBD1. V was pared by 5 bases and J by 9 bases, with 13 bases of the junction left unmatched. This CDR3 comprises 15 residues. In germline, CDR1 is MNHEY, CDR2 SVGEGT. The CDR3 loop reads CASSGTGDERSEQFF. Here the CDR3 DNA reads TGTGCCAGCAGTGGAACAGGGGACGAAAGGAGTGAGCAGTTCTTC.

This clonotype was picked up a small number of times. The chain has TRBV7-9 and TRBJ2-5, with D possibly matching TRBD1 (5 bases). Trimming took 11 bases from V and 0 from J, leaving 13 bases between them. The germline CDR1 and CDR2 sequences are SEHNR and FQNEAQ (reference sequence). The CDR3 is made up of 13 amino acids. Here the CDR3 reads CAEGGRDQETQYF. DNA for the CDR3: TGTGCCGAAGGCGGCAGGGACCAAGAGACCCAGTACTTC.

This clonotype has ten or more counts. The chain uses TRBV10-3 and TRBJ1-2; D is unresolved. Trimming cost V 0 bases and J 6 bases, with 14 bases left between them. CDR3 size: 15 residues. In germline, CDR1 is ENHRY, CDR2 SYGVKD. The DNA of the CDR3 is TGTGCCATCAGTGAGTCAGGTGGGATCAACGATGGCTACACCTTC. As protein: CAISESGGINDGYTF.

The rearrangement uses TRBV11-2 and TRBJ1-6; D not resolved. The germline gives CDR1 SGHAT, CDR2 FQNNGV. The CDR3 runs 15 residues. The V gene lost 0 bases and the J gene lost 5 bases, with 8 bases spanning the gap. Here the CDR3 reads CASSLDGRNNSPLHF. The CDR3 coding sequence is TGTGCCAGCAGCTTAGATGGGAGGAATAATTCACCCCTCCACTTT.